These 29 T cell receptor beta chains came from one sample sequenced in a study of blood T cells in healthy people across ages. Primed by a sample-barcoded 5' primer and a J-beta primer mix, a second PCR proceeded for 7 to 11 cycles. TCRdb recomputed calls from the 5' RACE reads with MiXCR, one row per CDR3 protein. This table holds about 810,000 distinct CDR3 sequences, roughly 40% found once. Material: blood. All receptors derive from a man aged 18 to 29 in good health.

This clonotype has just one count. CDR3 nucleotide sequence: TGTGCCAGCAGGTCCGGGACGGGGAACACCGGGGAGCTGTTTTTT. This sequence encodes CASRSGTGNTGELFF. This chain links TRBV7-8 with TRBJ2-2; D may correspond to TRBD1 or TRBD2 (5 bases each). V lost 6 bases and J lost 1, with 12 bases in between. Looked up from germline, CDR1 is SGHVS and CDR2 is FQNEAQ. This CDR3 has 15 residues.

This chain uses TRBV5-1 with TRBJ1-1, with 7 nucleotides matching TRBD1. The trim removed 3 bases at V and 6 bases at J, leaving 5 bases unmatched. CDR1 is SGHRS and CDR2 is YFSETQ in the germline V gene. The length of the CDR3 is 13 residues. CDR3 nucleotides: TGCGCCAGCAGCTGGGGAGGGGGCTCTGAAGCTTTCTTT. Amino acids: CASSWGGGSEAFF. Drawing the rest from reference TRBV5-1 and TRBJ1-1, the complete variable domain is KAGVTQTPRYLIKTRGQQVTLSCSPISGHRSVSWYQQTPGQGLQFLFEYFSETQRNKGNFPGRFSGRQFSNSRSEMNVSTLELGDSALYLCASSWGGGSEAFFGQGTRLTVV.

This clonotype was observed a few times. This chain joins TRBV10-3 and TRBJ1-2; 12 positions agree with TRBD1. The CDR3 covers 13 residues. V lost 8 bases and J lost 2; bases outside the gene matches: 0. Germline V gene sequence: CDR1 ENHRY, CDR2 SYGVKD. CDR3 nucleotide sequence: TGTGCCATCGGGACAGGGGGCAACTATGGCTACACCTTC. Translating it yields CAIGTGGNYGYTF.

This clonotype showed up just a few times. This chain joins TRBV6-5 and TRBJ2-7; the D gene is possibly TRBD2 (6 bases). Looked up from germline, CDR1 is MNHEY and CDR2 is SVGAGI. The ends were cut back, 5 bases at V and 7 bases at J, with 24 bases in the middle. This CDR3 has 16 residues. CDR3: CASSHTGRTNYNEQYF. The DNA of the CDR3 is TGTGCCAGCAGTCATACTGGACGGACTAACTACAATGAGCAGTACTTC.

The CDR3 reads CASSRGISYNEQYF. The CDR3 nucleotides read TGCGCCAGCAGTCGGGGTATATCCTACAATGAGCAGTACTTC. V gene TRBV5-1 combines with J gene TRBJ2-1; perhaps TRBD2 as D (5 bases). TRBJ2-7 matches the DNA end more closely, so the J call is doubtful. The CDR3 runs to 14 residues. Germline V gives CDR1 SGHRS, CDR2 YFSETQ.

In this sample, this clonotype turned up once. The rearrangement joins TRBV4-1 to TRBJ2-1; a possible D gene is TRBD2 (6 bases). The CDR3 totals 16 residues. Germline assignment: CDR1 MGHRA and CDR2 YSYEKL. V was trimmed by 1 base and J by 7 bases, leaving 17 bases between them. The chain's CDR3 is CASSQVGRTRVNEQFF. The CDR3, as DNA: TGCGCCAGCAGCCAAGTGGGGAGGACCAGAGTGAATGAGCAGTTCTTC.

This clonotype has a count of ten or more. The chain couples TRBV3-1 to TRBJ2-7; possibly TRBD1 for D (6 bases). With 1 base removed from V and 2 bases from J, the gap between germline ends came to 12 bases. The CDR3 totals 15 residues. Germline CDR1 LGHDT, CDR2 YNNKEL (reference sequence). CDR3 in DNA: TGTGCCAGCAGCCAAGTGGTAGGGGGACCCTACGAGCAGTACTTC. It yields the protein CASSQVVGGPYEQYF.

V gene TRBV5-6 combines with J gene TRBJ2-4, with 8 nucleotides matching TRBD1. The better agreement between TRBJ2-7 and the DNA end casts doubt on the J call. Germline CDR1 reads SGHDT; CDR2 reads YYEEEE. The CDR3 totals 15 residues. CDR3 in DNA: TGTGCCAGCAGCAGACGGGACAGGCCATACTGCGAGCAGTACTTC. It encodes CASSRRDRPYCEQYF.

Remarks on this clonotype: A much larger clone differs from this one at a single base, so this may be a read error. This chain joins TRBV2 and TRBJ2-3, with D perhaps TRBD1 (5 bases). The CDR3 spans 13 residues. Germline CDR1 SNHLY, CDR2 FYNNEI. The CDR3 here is CASSALGTGTQYF. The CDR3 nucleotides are TGTGCCAGCAGTGCTTTGGGCACAGGTACGCAGTATTTT.

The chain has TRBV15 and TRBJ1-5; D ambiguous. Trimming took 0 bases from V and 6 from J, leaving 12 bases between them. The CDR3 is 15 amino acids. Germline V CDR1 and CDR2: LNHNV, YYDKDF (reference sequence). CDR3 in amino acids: CATSRDSGSSQPQHF. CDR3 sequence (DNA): TGTGCCACCAGCAGAGATTCGGGTTCCAGTCAGCCCCAGCATTTT.

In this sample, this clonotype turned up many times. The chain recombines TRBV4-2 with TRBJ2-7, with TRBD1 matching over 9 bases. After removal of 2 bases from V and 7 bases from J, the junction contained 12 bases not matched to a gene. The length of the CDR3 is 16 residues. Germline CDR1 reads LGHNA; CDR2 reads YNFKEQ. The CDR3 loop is CASSQWRGRQGGEQYF. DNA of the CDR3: TGTGCCAGCAGCCAATGGAGGGGCAGACAGGGGGGAGAGCAGTACTTC.

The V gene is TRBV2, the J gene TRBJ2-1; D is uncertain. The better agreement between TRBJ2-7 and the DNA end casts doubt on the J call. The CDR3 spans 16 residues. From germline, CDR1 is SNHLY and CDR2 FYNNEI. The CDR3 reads CASTTLVESSDNEQYF. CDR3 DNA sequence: TGTGCCAGCACTACCCTGGTGGAGAGCTCCGACAATGAGCAGTACTTC.

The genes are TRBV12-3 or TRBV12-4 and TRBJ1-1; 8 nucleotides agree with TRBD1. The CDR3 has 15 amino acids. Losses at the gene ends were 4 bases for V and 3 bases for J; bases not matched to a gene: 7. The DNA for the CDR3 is TGTGCCAGCAGTTCATCCGGGACAGGCGACACTGAAGCTTTCTTT. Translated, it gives CASSSSGTGDTEAFF.

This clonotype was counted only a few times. CDR3 DNA sequence: TGTGCCAGCAGCTTTGGGTCTGGACTAGCTAGCTACGAGCAGTACTTC. Encoded protein: CASSFGSGLASYEQYF. The J gene is TRBJ2-7, the V gene TRBV5-6; the match to TRBD2 covers 8 bases. Trimming at V came to 2 bases and at J to 3 bases, leaving 10 bases not matched to a gene. The CDR3 is 16 residues long. Per the germline V gene, CDR1 is SGHDT and CDR2 is YYEEEE.

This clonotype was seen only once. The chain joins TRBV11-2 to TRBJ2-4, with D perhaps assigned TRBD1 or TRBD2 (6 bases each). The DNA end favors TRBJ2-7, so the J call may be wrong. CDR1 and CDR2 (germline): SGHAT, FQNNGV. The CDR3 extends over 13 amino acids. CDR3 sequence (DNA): TGTGCCAGCAGCTCGGGGGCACAAGGCGAGCAGTACTTC. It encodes CASSSGAQGEQYF.

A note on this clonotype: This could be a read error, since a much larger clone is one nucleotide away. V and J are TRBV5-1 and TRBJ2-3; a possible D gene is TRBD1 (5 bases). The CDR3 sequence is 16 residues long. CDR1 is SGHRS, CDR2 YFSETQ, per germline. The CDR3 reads CASSLASRDSTDAQYF. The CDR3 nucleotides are TGCGCCAGCAGCTTGGCCAGCAGGGATAGCACAGATGCGCAGTATTTT.

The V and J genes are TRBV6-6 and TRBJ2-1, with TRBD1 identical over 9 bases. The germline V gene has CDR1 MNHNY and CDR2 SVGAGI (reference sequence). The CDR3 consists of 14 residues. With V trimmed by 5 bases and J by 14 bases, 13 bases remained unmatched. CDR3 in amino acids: CASSDYRGRGRKFF. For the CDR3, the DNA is TGTGCCAGCAGTGATTACAGGGGGCGAGGTAGGAAGTTCTTC.

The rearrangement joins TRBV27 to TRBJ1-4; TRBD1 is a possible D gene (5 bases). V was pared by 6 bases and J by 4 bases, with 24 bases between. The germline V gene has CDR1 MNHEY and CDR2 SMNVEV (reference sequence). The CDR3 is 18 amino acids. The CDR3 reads CASSRKQDALTYNEKLFF. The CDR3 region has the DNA TGTGCCAGCAGCCGCAAACAGGACGCCCTCACCTATAATGAAAAACTGTTTTTT.

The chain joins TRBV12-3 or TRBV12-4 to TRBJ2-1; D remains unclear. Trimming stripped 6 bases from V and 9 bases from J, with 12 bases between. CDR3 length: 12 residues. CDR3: CASSLDSLEQFF. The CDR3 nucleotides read TGTGCCAGCAGCCTCGACTCGCTTGAGCAGTTCTTC.

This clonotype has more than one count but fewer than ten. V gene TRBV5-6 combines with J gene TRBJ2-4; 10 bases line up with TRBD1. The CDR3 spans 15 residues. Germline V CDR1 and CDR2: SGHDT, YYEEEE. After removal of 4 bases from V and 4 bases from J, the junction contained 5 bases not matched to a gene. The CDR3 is CASSPPGQGKNIQYF. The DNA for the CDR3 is TGTGCCAGCAGCCCACCGGGACAGGGGAAAAACATTCAGTACTTC.

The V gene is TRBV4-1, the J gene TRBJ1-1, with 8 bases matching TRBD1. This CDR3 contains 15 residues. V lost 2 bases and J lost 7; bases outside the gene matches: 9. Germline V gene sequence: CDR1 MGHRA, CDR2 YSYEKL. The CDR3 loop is CASSQLQGGIDEAFF. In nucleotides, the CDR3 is TGCGCCAGCAGCCAATTACAGGGGGGGATCGATGAAGCTTTCTTT.

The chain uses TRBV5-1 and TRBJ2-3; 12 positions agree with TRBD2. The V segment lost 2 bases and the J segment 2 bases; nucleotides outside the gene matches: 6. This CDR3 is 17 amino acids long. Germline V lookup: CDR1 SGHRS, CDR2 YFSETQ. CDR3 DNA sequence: TGCGCCAGCAGCTTAGGACTAGCGGGGCTCAACACAGATACGCAGTATTTT. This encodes CASSLGLAGLNTDTQYF.

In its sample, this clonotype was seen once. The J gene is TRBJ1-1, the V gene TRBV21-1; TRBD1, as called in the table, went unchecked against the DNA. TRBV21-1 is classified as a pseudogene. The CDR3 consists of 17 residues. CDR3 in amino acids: CASSQRWGQGGNTEAFF. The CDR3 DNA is TGTGCCAGCAGCCAAAGGTGGGGGCAGGGGGGAAACACTGAAGCTTTCTTT.

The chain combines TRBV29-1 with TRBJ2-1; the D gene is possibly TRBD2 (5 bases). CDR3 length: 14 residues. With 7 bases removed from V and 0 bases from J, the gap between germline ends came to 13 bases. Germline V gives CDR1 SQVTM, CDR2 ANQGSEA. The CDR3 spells CSAPAGISYNEQFF. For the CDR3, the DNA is TGCAGCGCCCCAGCCGGGATCTCCTACAATGAGCAGTTCTTC.

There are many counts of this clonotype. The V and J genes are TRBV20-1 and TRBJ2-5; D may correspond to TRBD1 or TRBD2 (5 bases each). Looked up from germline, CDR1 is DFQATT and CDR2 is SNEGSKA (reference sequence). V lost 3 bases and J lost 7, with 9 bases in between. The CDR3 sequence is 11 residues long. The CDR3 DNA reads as TGCAGTGCTAGCGGGGACGTGACCCAGTACTTC. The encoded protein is CSASGDVTQYF.

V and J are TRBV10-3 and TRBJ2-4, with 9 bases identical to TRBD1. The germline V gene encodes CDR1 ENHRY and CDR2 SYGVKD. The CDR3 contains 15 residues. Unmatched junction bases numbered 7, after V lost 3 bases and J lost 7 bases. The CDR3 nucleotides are TGTGCCATCAGTGATGGACAGGGGTCGGGGAACATTCAGTACTTC. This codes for CAISDGQGSGNIQYF.

The CDR3 region is CSARDQDGGLETQYF. Written as DNA, the CDR3 is TGCAGTGCTAGAGATCAGGACGGGGGGCTGGAGACCCAGTACTTC. The chain recombines TRBV20-1 with TRBJ2-5, with D maybe TRBD2 (7 bases). Germline-derived CDR1 and CDR2 are DFQATT and SNEGSKA (reference sequence). The CDR3 runs to 15 residues. The V gene lost 0 bases and the J gene lost 5 bases, with 16 bases spanning the gap.

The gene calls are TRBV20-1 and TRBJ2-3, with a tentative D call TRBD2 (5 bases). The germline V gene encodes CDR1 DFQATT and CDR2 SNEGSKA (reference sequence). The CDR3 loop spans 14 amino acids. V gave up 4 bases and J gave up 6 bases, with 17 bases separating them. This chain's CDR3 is CSANLRGLRDTQYF. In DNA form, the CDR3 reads TGCAGTGCTAATCTCCGGGGTCTGCGGGATACGCAGTATTTT.

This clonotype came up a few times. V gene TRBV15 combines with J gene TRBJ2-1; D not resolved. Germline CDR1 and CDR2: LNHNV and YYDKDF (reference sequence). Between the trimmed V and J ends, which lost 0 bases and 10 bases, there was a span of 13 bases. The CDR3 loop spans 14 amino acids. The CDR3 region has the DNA TGTGCCACCAGCAGAGATTTGGCGTCAGGAGAGCAGTTCTTC. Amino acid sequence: CATSRDLASGEQFF.